This TCR beta chain was sequenced for a study of T-cell reconstitution after alpha-beta-depleted transplantation in children. Trimming stripped 3 bases from V and 0 bases from J, with 8 bases between. This CDR3 is built from 15 residues. At least ten counts were recorded for this clonotype. A TCRbeta library incorporating unique molecular identifiers was prepared. Via MiXCR, TCRdb re-called the PCR reads, giving one row per CDR3 protein. Here the sample spans a few hundred thousand distinct CDR3 sequences, almost 10% being singletons. The chain recombines TRBV12-3 or TRBV12-4 with TRBJ2-2; D unresolved. The clonotype comes from a human donor who donated a stem cell graft to a child with SCID. Sequencing was performed on PBMCs from the stem cell graft donor, taken from the stem cell graft. CDR3: CASSFNEPNTGELFF. The CDR3 DNA reads TGTGCCAGCAGTTTTAACGAGCCGAACACCGGGGAGCTGTTTTTT.